Only one count was recorded for the clone carrying this TCR beta chain. Its antigen is still unknown. The data stem from a study of blood T cells in healthy people across ages. Findings and caveats of the study: Investigators treated diversity estimates from one million T cells as underestimates.

Through a sample-barcoded 5' primer and a J-beta primer mix, a second PCR was run for about 6 to 12 cycles. TCRdb reanalysed the 5' RACE reads using MiXCR and keeps one entry per CDR3 protein. The sample shows roughly 1.4 million distinct CDR3 sequences, around 59% of them seen only once. Each donor was a healthy Caucasian individual from Russia, aged roughly 6 to 95. This CDR3 has 17 amino acids. In germline, CDR1 is MGHRA, CDR2 YSYEKL. The junction had 14 bases not matched to a gene; V was cut back by 8 bases and J by 2 bases. This chain links TRBV4-1 with TRBJ2-1, with TRBD2 identical over 8 bases. Sequenced sample: blood. The receptor was isolated from a man aged 18-30 years in good health. This chain's CDR3 is CASAPGAGGNTYNEQFF. CDR3 nucleotide sequence: TGCGCCAGCGCCCCAGGGGCGGGGGGCAATACCTACAATGAGCAGTTCTTC.